The entry that follows covers one TCR beta chain sequence. What it binds is not known. Time point specified: week 35, safety follow-up. Doses comprised 300 ug of mutant IDH1 20-mer peptide each, plus topical imiquimod. The repertoire was sequenced with immunoSEQ multiplex PCR; TCRdb's copy has only in-frame clones and lacks some. The sample yields approximately 41,000 clones, approximately 90% seen once. The source of the sample is a study of a mutant IDH1 vaccine in newly diagnosed glioma. For the study at large: Sex among treated patients split about 60% male, around 38% female; mean age was approximately 40 years.

This sequence originates from a man aged 35-49 years with glioma. The input for sequencing was PBMCs, taken from a glioma patient whose treatment included an IDH1 peptide vaccine.

CDR3 sequence (DNA): TGTGCCAGCAGCAGAGGGACAGGGTCAGACGAAAAACTGTTTTTT. It is translated as CASSRGTGSDEKLFF. The rearrangement joins TRBV7-2 to TRBJ1-4; 9 bases are a match to TRBD1. Germline V gives CDR1 SGHTA, CDR2 FQGNSA. Trimming cost V 5 bases and J 8 bases; bases outside gene matches: 9. CDR3 length: 15 amino acids.